This TCR beta chain emerged from a study of control samples from healthy donors and cancer patients. The ends were cut back, 7 bases at V and 4 bases at J, with 14 bases in the middle. Per germline, CDR1 LNHDA and CDR2 SQIVND (reference sequence). This CDR3 is built from 14 residues. Measured with immunoSEQ multiplex PCR; TCRdb has only the in-frame clones, and not every one. This table has about 92,000 clones, approximately 78% appearing once. This chain connects TRBV19 to TRBJ1-3; no clear D. The sample comprised blood. The sequence was obtained from a woman aged 55-70 years in good health. In nucleotides, the CDR3 is TGTGCCAGTACCCTACTCGCTAGGGGAAACACCATATATTTT. Amino acids: CASTLLARGNTIYF.